This TCR beta chain was recorded in a study of T cells in Graves' hyperthyroidism and ophthalmopathy. General study findings and limits: A model of 13 V-J features distinguished ophthalmopathy from stable hyperthyroidism. Peripheral blood also featured most of the thyroid clonotypes expanded above 0.001.

The CDR3 regions of TCR beta were amplified from RNA transcripts. First-round RT-PCR of the TCR CDR3 relied on the HTBI primer set. TCRdb redid the calling of the multiplex PCR reads with MiXCR, one entry per CDR3 protein. This table holds hundreds of thousands of distinct CDR3 sequences, roughly 14% found once. This clonotype was detected a few times. Its antigen is not identified. On the basis of clinical symptoms, serum thyroxine and TRAb, thyroid ultrasound and orbital computed tomography, diagnoses were made. Blood was drawn at first hyperthyroidism diagnosis, before any ophthalmopathy symptoms. The CDR3 length is 12 residues. V shed 5 bases and J shed 6 bases, with 9 bases lying between them. In germline, CDR1 is MNHEY, CDR2 SVGEGT.

J is TRBJ2-3 and V is TRBV6-2 or TRBV6-3; D perhaps matches TRBD1 (5 bases). The sequence was collected from a woman in her late teens or twenties with Graves' hyperthyroidism that later progressed to Graves' ophthalmopathy. The sample comprised blood. CDR3 DNA: TGTGCCAGCAGTAGGGGTTTTGATACGCAGTATTTT. Its protein is CASSRGFDTQYF.